This paragraph covers one TCR beta chain sequence. Its target is not known. Method: immunoSEQ multiplex PCR; TCRdb's copy keeps in-frame clones and lacks some. The sample records hundreds of thousands of clones, about 95% being singletons. CD45RO-negative, CCR7-positively selected cells formed the naive CD8 fraction, excluding terminally differentiated effector memory CD45RA+ cells. The data belong to a study of shared clonotypes between healthy human individuals. Points from the study as a whole: Sampling involved blood alone; tissue repertoires likely differ.

The germline V gene has CDR1 SGHTA and CDR2 FQGNSA. The germline V and J ends were trimmed by 3 bases and 6 bases, with 9 bases remaining between them. CDR3 length: 12 amino acids. The sample consisted of naive CD8+ T cells sorted from blood. The origin of this receptor is a young woman in good health. The V gene is TRBV7-2, the J gene TRBJ2-7; D is unclear. The CDR3 nucleotides read TGTGCCAGCAGCTTTGTAGTTTCCGAGCAGTACTTC. Its protein product is CASSFVVSEQYF.